The 26 T cell receptor beta chains below come from one sample, sequenced in a study of CD8+ T cells in alopecia areata. Alopecia areata patients provided lesional scalp punch biopsies and peripheral blood. cDNA serving as the sequencing template came from extracted, reverse transcribed RNA. Sequenced by immunoSEQ multiplex PCR; TCRdb stores in-frame clones only, minus some. The table includes roughly 20,000 clones, 66% detected once. This specimen was skin, taken at week 0. These receptors all stem from a human donor with alopecia areata.

The chain joins TRBV7-8 to TRBJ1-6, with D possibly TRBD1 on 5 matching bases. The CDR3 extends over 16 amino acids. V lost 7 bases and J lost 8, with 21 bases in between. CDR1 SGHVS and CDR2 FQNEAQ come from the germline V gene. CDR3 nucleotide sequence: TGTGCCAGCACCTCTAACGAGGGGCCTCGGGATTCACCCCTCCACTTT. This encodes CASTSNEGPRDSPLHF.

This chain connects TRBV2 to TRBJ2-5; TRBD2 might be the D (5 bases). Germline loops: CDR1 SNHLY, CDR2 FYNNEI. The CDR3 runs to 15 residues. Trimming stripped 1 base from V and 5 bases from J, with 14 bases between. The CDR3 bases are TGTGCCAGCAGTGAAGTTTTTTCAGGCGGGGAGACCCAGTACTTC. The encoded protein is CASSEVFSGGETQYF.

The chain employs TRBV6-6 and TRBJ2-5, with a possible D match to TRBD1 (5 bases). Trimming took off 2 bases at V and 5 bases at J, with 6 bases between the two ends. Germline V gives CDR1 MNHNY, CDR2 SVGAGI (reference sequence). This CDR3 spans 12 amino acids. CDR3 amino acids: CASSYPGETQYF. In nucleotides, the CDR3 is TGTGCCAGCAGTTACCCAGGGGAGACCCAGTACTTC.

The chain recombines TRBV11-3 with TRBJ1-2, with TRBD1 matching over 7 bases. The germline V gene has CDR1 SGHNT and CDR2 YENEEA. Trimming took 2 bases from V and 4 from J; bases not matched to a gene: 10. The CDR3 extends over 16 amino acids. CDR3 in amino acids: CASSLTGETAGYGYTF. CDR3 coding DNA: TGTGCCAGCAGCTTAACAGGGGAAACGGCGGGCTATGGCTACACCTTC. The whole variable domain, remainder taken from reference TRBV11-3 and TRBJ1-2, is EAGVVQSPRYKIIEKKQPVAFWCNPISGHNTLYWYLQNLGQGPELLIRYENEEAVDDSQLPKDRFSAERLKGVDSTLKIQPAELGDSAVYLCASSLTGETAGYGYTFGSGTRLTVV.

The chain is built from TRBV6-1 and TRBJ2-6, with D unclear. In germline, CDR1 is MNHNS, CDR2 SASEGT. The CDR3 covers 14 residues. V lost 2 bases and J 0 bases, leaving 2 bases between the germline ends. This chain's CDR3 is CASSESSGANVLTF. CDR3 bases: TGTGCCAGCAGTGAAAGCTCTGGGGCCAACGTCCTGACTTTC.

This clone was recorded a few times. The chain joins TRBV5-6 to TRBJ1-1, with a weak D call TRBD1 (5 bases). CDR1 and CDR2 from the germline V gene are SGHDT and YYEEEE. The CDR3 spans 18 residues. Trimming took off 4 bases at V and 4 bases at J, with 26 bases between the two ends. The CDR3 region is CASSLPGGLFRFGTEAFF. The CDR3, as DNA: TGTGCCAGCAGCCTCCCGGGGGGTTTGTTTCGTTTTGGCACTGAAGCTTTCTTT.

The chain is built from TRBV4-3 and TRBJ2-3, with 10 bases lining up with TRBD2. The CDR3 contains 17 residues. In germline, CDR1 is LGHNA, CDR2 YSLEER. V gave up 0 bases and J gave up 2 bases; unmatched junction bases: 5. The CDR3 sequence: CASSQDYSGGPTDTQYF. In DNA, the CDR3 is TGCGCCAGCAGCCAAGATTATAGCGGGGGGCCCACAGATACGCAGTATTTT.

The J gene is TRBJ1-5, the V gene TRBV28; D not resolved. Deletions cut 5 bases from V and 6 bases from J, with 8 bases between. The CDR3 consists of 12 residues. CDR1 is MDHEN, CDR2 SYDVKM, per germline. CDR3 sequence reads: CASSLLRQPQHF. CDR3 DNA sequence: TGTGCCAGCAGTCTCCTTCGTCAGCCCCAGCATTTT.

This clone was observed a handful of times. V usage is TRBV9 and J usage is TRBJ1-1; 7 positions agree with TRBD1. Germline V gene data show CDR1 as SGDLS and CDR2 as YYNGEE. The CDR3 runs to 19 residues. With V trimmed by 0 bases and J by 0 bases, 14 bases remained unmatched. The CDR3 sequence: CASSVDPTSQGLLNTEAFF. As DNA, the CDR3 is TGTGCCAGCAGCGTAGACCCCACCTCACAGGGGCTTTTGAACACTGAAGCTTTCTTT.

This sequence joins TRBV7-8 and TRBJ1-1; tentatively, D is TRBD1 (6 bases). The CDR3 sequence is 14 residues long. V lost 5 bases and J 2 bases, leaving 12 bases between the germline ends. Germline loops: CDR1 SGHVS, CDR2 FQNEAQ. CDR3 loop: CASSRTAANTEAFF. The CDR3 DNA sequence: TGTGCCAGCAGCCGGACAGCAGCAAACACTGAAGCTTTCTTT.

This clone was found a few times. V gene TRBV14 combines with J gene TRBJ2-1, with TRBD1 identical over 10 bases. Germline lookup yields CDR1 SGHDN and CDR2 FVKESK. The CDR3 is 16 residues long. J was trimmed by 5 bases and V by 4 bases; bases with no gene match: 8. CDR3 nucleotides: TGTGCCAGCAGCCGGAGACCGGGACAGGGGAACAATGAGCAGTTCTTC. This translates into CASSRRPGQGNNEQFF.

The rearrangement links TRBV28 to TRBJ2-1; no firm D call. The CDR3 is 11 residues long. Between the trimmed V and J ends, which lost 5 bases and 8 bases, there was a span of 7 bases. The germline gives CDR1 MDHEN, CDR2 SYDVKM. In DNA form, the CDR3 reads TGTGCCAGCAGTCCCCAAGATGAGCAGTTCTTC. This sequence encodes CASSPQDEQFF.

The rearrangement links TRBV5-1 to TRBJ2-7, with 7 bases lining up with TRBD2. The V segment lost 2 bases and the J segment 5 bases; nucleotides outside the gene matches: 7. The CDR3 spans 14 residues. CDR1 and CDR2 from the germline V gene are SGHRS and YFSETQ. As DNA, the CDR3 is TGCGCCAGCAGCTTAAGCGGGGTCTTCCACGAGCAGTACTTC. Residues: CASSLSGVFHEQYF.

The genes are TRBV7-2 and TRBJ2-3, with TRBD2 identical over 11 bases. The CDR3 is 15 amino acids. J was trimmed by 0 bases and V by 10 bases; bases with no gene match: 6. Germline loops: CDR1 SGHTA, CDR2 FQGNSA. Written as DNA, the CDR3 is TGTGCCACCAGACTAGCGGGACATAGCACAGATACGCAGTATTTT. Translated, it gives CATRLAGHSTDTQYF.

J is TRBJ2-1 and V is TRBV5-6; D is ambiguous. Germline loops: CDR1 SGHDT, CDR2 YYEEEE. V lost 2 bases and J lost 5, with 5 bases in between. The CDR3 sequence is 12 residues long. CDR3 nucleotide sequence: TGTGCCAGCAGCTTTACAGACAATGAGCAGTTCTTC. Translating gives CASSFTDNEQFF. The full variable domain, rest sourced from reference TRBV5-6 and TRBJ2-1, is DAGVTQSPTHLIKTRGQQVTLRCSPKSGHDTVSWYQQALGQGPQFIFQYYEEEERQRGNFPDRFSGHQFPNYSSELNVNALLLGDSALYLCASSFTDNEQFFGPGTRLTVL.

This clone occurred a few times. The chain links TRBV6-4 to TRBJ2-1; D unresolved. The germline gives CDR1 MRHNA, CDR2 SNTAGT. V was shortened by 7 bases and J by 6 bases, with 19 bases between the two germline ends. The CDR3 covers 15 residues. CDR3 DNA sequence: TGTGCCAGCAATCATGAAGACTCCCGACCCAATGAGCAGTTCTTC. Translated, it gives CASNHEDSRPNEQFF.

The genes are TRBV5-1 and TRBJ1-1; the match to TRBD1 covers 11 bases. V lost 3 bases to trimming and J lost 2 bases; unmatched junction nucleotides: 0. The CDR3 is 14 amino acids. Germline V gives CDR1 SGHRS, CDR2 YFSETQ. The CDR3 loop is CASSWTGGNTEAFF. CDR3 in DNA: TGCGCCAGCAGCTGGACAGGGGGCAACACTGAAGCTTTCTTT.

The V gene is TRBV6-1, the J gene TRBJ1-2; 7 bases are shared with TRBD1. The CDR3 extends over 14 amino acids. Germline V gives CDR1 MNHNS, CDR2 SASEGT. After removal of 7 bases from V and 5 bases from J, the junction contained 10 bases not matched to a gene. CDR3 in DNA: TGTGCCAGCAACCGGCAGGGGGGAAGTTATGGCTACACCTTC. It encodes CASNRQGGSYGYTF.

The rearrangement uses TRBV5-4 and TRBJ2-5; D is perhaps TRBD1 or TRBD2 (6 bases each). V lost 1 base to trimming and J lost 2 bases, with 12 bases between them. CDR1 SGHNT and CDR2 YYREEE come from the germline V gene (reference sequence). The CDR3 has 15 amino acids. The CDR3 loop is CASSLMGAGQETQYF. The CDR3, as DNA: TGTGCCAGCAGCTTGATGGGGGCGGGACAAGAGACCCAGTACTTC.

This clone was recorded a few times. V gene TRBV7-2 combines with J gene TRBJ2-1; the D is unclear. The germline V gene encodes CDR1 SGHTA and CDR2 FQGNSA. V was trimmed by 5 bases and J by 0 bases, leaving 5 bases between them. This CDR3 contains 13 residues. In nucleotides, the CDR3 is TGTGCCAGCAGCAGGGCCTCCTACAATGAGCAGTTCTTC. It encodes CASSRASYNEQFF.

The rearrangement uses TRBV19 and TRBJ2-5; 7 bases match TRBD1. Trimming at V came to 6 bases and at J to 5 bases, leaving 15 bases not matched to a gene. The CDR3 is 16 residues long. Germline loops: CDR1 LNHDA, CDR2 SQIVND (reference sequence). The CDR3 DNA reads as TGTGCCAGTAGCACCTTGGACAGGACCTTCGGGGAGACCCAGTACTTC. Translating gives CASSTLDRTFGETQYF.

The V gene is TRBV29-1, the J gene TRBJ2-1; TRBD2 agrees at 10 bases. The J segment lost 8 bases and the V segment lost 3 bases, leaving 7 bases of the junction unmatched. Germline V gene lookup returns CDR1 SQVTM and CDR2 ANQGSEA. The CDR3 is 14 residues long. The CDR3 loop is CSVDNSGGRYEQFF. CDR3 sequence (DNA): TGCAGCGTTGATAATAGCGGGGGGAGGTATGAGCAGTTCTTC.

The rearrangement uses TRBV6-5 and TRBJ2-1; D gene ambiguous. Trimming removed 4 bases from V and 5 bases from J, with 3 bases in between. Germline V gene data show CDR1 as MNHEY and CDR2 as SVGAGI. This CDR3 spans 11 amino acids. CDR3 bases: TGTGCCAGCAGTTTAGACAATGAGCAGTTCTTC. Translation: CASSLDNEQFF.

This rearrangement joins TRBV5-5 to TRBJ2-7; TRBD1 or TRBD2 may be the D gene (5 bases each). V lost 0 bases, J lost 2 bases, and 9 bases lay in between. Germline V gene lookup returns CDR1 SGHKS and CDR2 YYEKEE (reference sequence). There are 14 residues in the CDR3. The CDR3 region is CASSLVGAAYEQYF. The CDR3 DNA follows: TGTGCCAGCAGCTTGGTCGGGGCGGCCTACGAGCAGTACTTC.

The V call is TRBV15, the J call TRBJ1-1; 9 bases map to TRBD1. Germline CDR1 reads LNHNV; CDR2 reads YYDKDF (reference sequence). Germline trimming cut 3 bases from V and 0 bases from J; bases unmatched to any gene: 2. The CDR3 has 15 residues. Written as DNA, the CDR3 is TGTGCCACCAGCAGGGGACAGGGAATGAACACTGAAGCTTTCTTT. Its translation is CATSRGQGMNTEAFF.

This chain joins TRBV4-1 and TRBJ1-6, with D uncertain. From germline, CDR1 is MGHRA and CDR2 YSYEKL. The CDR3 is made up of 15 amino acids. V was clipped by 0 bases and J by 14 bases, with 17 bases between them. The CDR3 DNA reads as TGCGCCAGCAGCCAAGAAGCCGGAAAGGAACCGGCCCTCCACTTT. This codes for CASSQEAGKEPALHF.